These 19 T cell receptor beta chains share one sample of origin, sequenced in a study of shared clonotypes between healthy human individuals. The assay was immunoSEQ multiplex PCR, and TCRdb's table has in-frame clones only and misses some. The sample consists of 2 million to 2.5 million clones, under 95% of them appearing once. Material: naive CD4+ T cells from PBMCs. This sample's subset: CD45RA+ positively selected. The receptor source for this set is a man aged 18 to 30 in good health. Some clones in this sample may be carry-over from other donors' samples.

The chain joins TRBV6-4 to TRBJ1-3, with 8 nucleotides matching TRBD1. In germline, CDR1 is MRHNA, CDR2 SNTAGT. V shed 4 bases and J 2 bases; nucleotides not matched to a gene: 4. The CDR3 covers 15 residues. The CDR3 DNA reads TGTGCCAGCAGTGTCCCGACAGGGGCTGGAAACACCATATATTTT. Protein product: CASSVPTGAGNTIYF.

The chain couples TRBV7-3 to TRBJ2-1, with no clear D. CDR1 and CDR2 from the germline V gene are SGHTA and FQGTGA. This CDR3 has 13 residues. The ends were cut back, 2 bases at V and 8 bases at J, with 10 bases in the middle. Here the CDR3 reads CASSLLDSDEQFF. The CDR3 nucleotides are TGTGCCAGCAGCTTATTGGATTCGGATGAGCAGTTCTTC.

The rearrangement uses TRBV10-3 and TRBJ2-7, with D hard to call. Germline V CDR1 and CDR2: ENHRY, SYGVKD. The CDR3 length is 12 residues. Between the trimmed V and J ends, which lost 5 bases and 6 bases, there was a span of 11 bases. CDR3 sequence (DNA): TGTGCCATCAGTAGCGTCTTGGGCGAGCAGTACTTC. Translation: CAISSVLGEQYF.

The chain combines TRBV7-6 with TRBJ2-2; perhaps TRBD2 as D (5 bases). Germline CDR1 reads SGHVS; CDR2 reads FNYEAQ. Trimming left V 2 bases short and J 7 bases short, with 14 bases between. This CDR3 contains 15 residues. The CDR3: CASSLQFNRDGELFF. In DNA form, the CDR3 reads TGTGCCAGCAGCTTACAGTTCAACCGGGACGGGGAGCTGTTTTTT.

This chain uses TRBV27 with TRBJ2-5; D is perhaps TRBD1 (6 bases). Germline values: CDR1 MNHEY, CDR2 SMNVEV (reference sequence). Trimming shortened V by 0 bases and J by 4 bases, and 15 bases separated the two germline ends. This CDR3 has 16 residues. CDR3 region: CASSLSPQGPAETQYF. Here the CDR3 DNA reads TGTGCCAGCAGTTTATCCCCACAGGGACCGGCAGAGACCCAGTACTTC.

The rearrangement links TRBV9 to TRBJ2-7; 8 bases are a match to TRBD1. Germline CDR1 and CDR2: SGDLS and YYNGEE. This CDR3 comprises 15 residues. Losses at the gene ends were 2 bases for V and 1 base for J; bases not matched to a gene: 5. The CDR3 reads CASSVRTGSSYEQYF. In DNA, the CDR3 is TGTGCCAGCAGCGTTCGGACAGGGAGTTCCTACGAGCAGTACTTC.

This clone showed up just once. The CDR3 here is CASSARTTGNEQYF. CDR3 DNA: TGTGCCAGCAGCGCCAGGACGACAGGGAACGAGCAGTACTTC. The genes are TRBV11-2 and TRBJ2-7, with 7 nucleotides matching TRBD1. The CDR3 spans 14 residues. Germline-derived CDR1 and CDR2 are SGHAT and FQNNGV. V gave up 5 bases and J gave up 5 bases; unmatched junction bases: 9.

The J gene is TRBJ2-7, the V gene TRBV6-5; either TRBD1 or TRBD2 may fit D (5 bases each). Trimming removed 5 bases at V and 0 bases at J, with 14 bases between. This CDR3 is 15 amino acids long. Germline V gene data show CDR1 as MNHEY and CDR2 as SVGAGI. The CDR3 DNA follows: TGTGCCAGCAGTAGCCGGGACGGACGCTCCTACGAGCAGTACTTC. This gives the protein CASSSRDGRSYEQYF.

The chain has TRBV6-5 and TRBJ2-7; 7 bases fit TRBD1. The CDR3 is made up of 15 amino acids. Germline assignment: CDR1 MNHEY and CDR2 SVGAGI. V lost 0 bases and J lost 4; bases outside the gene matches: 6. The CDR3 bases are TGTGCCAGCAGTTACTCAGCGACAGGGTCGTACGAGCAGTACTTC. This codes for CASSYSATGSYEQYF.

V usage is TRBV5-1 and J usage is TRBJ2-1, with TRBD1 as a possible D gene (7 bases). The V end was cut by 4 bases, the J end by 4 bases, with 18 bases between. The CDR3 runs to 16 residues. Germline V CDR1 and CDR2: SGHRS, YFSETQ. CDR3 coding DNA: TGCGCCAGCAGCCCTCTGGAGGGGGCGGGGTACAATGAGCAGTTCTTC. Amino acids: CASSPLEGAGYNEQFF. Variable domain in full (rest from reference TRBV5-1 and TRBJ2-1): KAGVTQTPRYLIKTRGQQVTLSCSPISGHRSVSWYQQTPGQGLQFLFEYFSETQRNKGNFPGRFSGRQFSNSRSEMNVSTLELGDSALYLCASSPLEGAGYNEQFFGPGTRLTVL.

The gene calls are TRBV13 and TRBJ2-7; 9 bases align to TRBD1. The CDR3 contains 17 residues. The V segment lost 4 bases and the J segment 3 bases; nucleotides outside the gene matches: 13. The germline gives CDR1 PRHDT, CDR2 FYEKMQ (reference sequence). The CDR3 sequence is CASSSTPAGTGNYEQYF. In DNA, the CDR3 is TGTGCCAGCAGCTCAACGCCGGCTGGGACAGGGAACTACGAGCAGTACTTC.

The rearrangement uses TRBV5-1 and TRBJ1-3, with D unresolved. Trimming removed 4 bases from V and 0 bases from J, with 14 bases in between. CDR3 length equals 16 residues. Germline-derived CDR1 and CDR2 are SGHRS and YFSETQ. Written as DNA, the CDR3 is TGCGCCAGCAGCCTAATTAGTCCAGACTCTGGAAACACCATATATTTT. Amino acid sequence: CASSLISPDSGNTIYF.

The V call is TRBV9, the J call TRBJ2-3; perhaps TRBD1 as D (6 bases). The CDR3 is 17 residues long. Germline V CDR1 and CDR2: SGDLS, YYNGEE. Trimming cost V 1 base and J 0 bases, with 15 bases left between them. CDR3: CASSVLGQQTSTDTQYF. The CDR3 nucleotides read TGTGCCAGCAGCGTACTAGGACAGCAAACTAGCACAGATACGCAGTATTTT. Full variable domain (outside the CDR3, taken from reference TRBV9 and TRBJ2-3): DSGVTQTPKHLITATGQRVTLRCSPRSGDLSVYWYQQSLDQGLQFLIQYYNGEERAKGNILERFSAQQFPDLHSELNLSSLELGDSALYFCASSVLGQQTSTDTQYFGPGTRLTVL.

The chain links TRBV6-5 to TRBJ2-7; D is uncertain. Germline-derived CDR1 and CDR2 are MNHEY and SVGAGI. Trimming removed 7 bases from V and 12 bases from J, with 16 bases in between. This CDR3 is 11 amino acids long. CDR3 coding DNA: TGTGCCAGCAAAAACCAGGCCCAGTGGTACTTC. As protein: CASKNQAQWYF.

J is TRBJ2-2 and V is TRBV2; TRBD2 matches 8 bases. The trim removed 6 bases at V and 5 bases at J, leaving 2 bases unmatched. The CDR3 runs 13 residues. Per the germline V gene, CDR1 is SNHLY and CDR2 is FYNNEI. The CDR3 DNA is TGTGCCAGCAGGGGACTAGAGACCGGGGAGCTGTTTTTT. Amino acid sequence: CASRGLETGELFF.

Details on this clone: The same CDR3 can be traced to other DNA sequences in this sample. This rearrangement joins TRBV29-1 to TRBJ2-7; TRBD1 aligns across 9 bases. Germline loops: CDR1 SQVTM, CDR2 ANQGSEA. The V gene end was trimmed by 6 bases and the J gene end by 2 bases; junction bases not matched to a gene: 2. This CDR3 region has 12 residues. CDR3 coding DNA: TGCAGCGTCGGACAGGGGACCTACGAGCAGTACTTC. The encoded protein is CSVGQGTYEQYF.

For this clone: One end of the junction varies from germline; a read error may be responsible. The V gene is TRBV6-5, the J gene TRBJ1-1, with D unresolved. Germline loops: CDR1 MNHEY, CDR2 SVGAGI. This CDR3 spans 11 amino acids. The CDR3 reads CATSRGTEAFF. The DNA of the CDR3 is TGTGCCACCAGTCGGGGCACTGAAGCTTTCTTT.

The genes are TRBV19 and TRBJ1-2, with TRBD1 matching over 10 bases. Unmatched junction bases numbered 4, after V lost 10 bases and J lost 2 bases. The CDR3 length is 13 residues. Germline CDR1 is LNHDA and CDR2 is SQIVND (reference sequence). For the CDR3, the DNA is TGTGCCACCAGGGACAGGGGCAACTATGGCTACACCTTC. This encodes CATRDRGNYGYTF.

The chain has TRBV6-1 and TRBJ1-1; D unclear. The germline V gene has CDR1 MNHNS and CDR2 SASEGT. The V and J ends lost 10 bases and 0 bases respectively, with 15 bases between them. This CDR3 region has 14 residues. This CDR3 is CATQPRTVNTEAFF. The CDR3 coding sequence is TGTGCCACCCAACCCCGGACGGTGAACACTGAAGCTTTCTTT.